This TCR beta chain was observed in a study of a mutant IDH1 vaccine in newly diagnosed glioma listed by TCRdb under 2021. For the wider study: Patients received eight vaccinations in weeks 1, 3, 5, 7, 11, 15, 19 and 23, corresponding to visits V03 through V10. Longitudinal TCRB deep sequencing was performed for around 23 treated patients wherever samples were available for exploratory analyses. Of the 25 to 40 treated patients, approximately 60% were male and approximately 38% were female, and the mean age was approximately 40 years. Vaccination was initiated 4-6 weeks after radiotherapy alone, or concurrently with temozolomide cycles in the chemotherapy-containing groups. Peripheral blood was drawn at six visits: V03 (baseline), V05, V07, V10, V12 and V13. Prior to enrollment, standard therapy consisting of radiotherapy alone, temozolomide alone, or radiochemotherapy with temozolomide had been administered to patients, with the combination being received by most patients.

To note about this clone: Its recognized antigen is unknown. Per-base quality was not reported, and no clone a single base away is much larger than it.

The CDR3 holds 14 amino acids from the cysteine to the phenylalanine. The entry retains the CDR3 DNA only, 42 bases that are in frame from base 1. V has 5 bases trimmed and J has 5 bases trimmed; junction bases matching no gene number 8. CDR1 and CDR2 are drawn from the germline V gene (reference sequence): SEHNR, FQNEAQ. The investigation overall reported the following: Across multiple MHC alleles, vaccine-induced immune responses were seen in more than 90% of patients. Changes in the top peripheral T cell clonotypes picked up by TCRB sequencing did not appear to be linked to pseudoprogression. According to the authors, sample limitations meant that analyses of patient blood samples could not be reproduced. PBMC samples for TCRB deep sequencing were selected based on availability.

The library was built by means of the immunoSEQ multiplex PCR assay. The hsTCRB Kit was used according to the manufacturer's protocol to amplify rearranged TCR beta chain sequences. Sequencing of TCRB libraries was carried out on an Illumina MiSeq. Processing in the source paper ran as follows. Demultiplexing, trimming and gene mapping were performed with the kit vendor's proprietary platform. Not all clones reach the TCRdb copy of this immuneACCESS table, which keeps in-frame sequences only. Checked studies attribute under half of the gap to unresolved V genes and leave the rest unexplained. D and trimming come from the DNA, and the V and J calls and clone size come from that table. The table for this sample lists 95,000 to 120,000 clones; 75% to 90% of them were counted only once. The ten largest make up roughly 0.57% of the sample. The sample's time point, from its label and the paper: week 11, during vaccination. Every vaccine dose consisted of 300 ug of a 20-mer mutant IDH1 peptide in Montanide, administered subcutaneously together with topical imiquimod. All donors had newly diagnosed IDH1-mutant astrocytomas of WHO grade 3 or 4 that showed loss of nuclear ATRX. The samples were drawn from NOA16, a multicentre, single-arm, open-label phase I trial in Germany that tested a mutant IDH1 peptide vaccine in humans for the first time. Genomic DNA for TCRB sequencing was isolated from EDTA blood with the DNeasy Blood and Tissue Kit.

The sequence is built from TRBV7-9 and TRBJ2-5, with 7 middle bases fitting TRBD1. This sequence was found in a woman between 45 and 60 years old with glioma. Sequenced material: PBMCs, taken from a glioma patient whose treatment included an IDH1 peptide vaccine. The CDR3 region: CASSPIPTGETQYF. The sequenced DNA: TGTGCCAGCAGCCCAATCCCGACAGGGGAGACCCAGTACTTC.